One TCR beta chain is described in this entry. The V gene's germline CDR1 is SGHRS and CDR2 YFSETQ. Trimming shortened V by 1 base and J by 8 bases, and 19 bases separated the two germline ends. The CDR3 spans 16 residues. The PCR ran on 60 Vbeta and 13 Jbeta primers. Assay used: immunoSEQ multiplex PCR; TCRdb lists only in-frame clones, some missing. The sample holds tens of thousands of clones; 80% are singletons and the top ten take roughly 4%. This sample was included in a study of cytomegalovirus exposure and HLA in healthy donors. The sequenced sample was PBMCs. This TCR came from a woman in her 40s in good health and CMV-seronegative. This chain connects TRBV5-1 to TRBJ2-1, with D unclear. CDR3 sequence reads: CASSLFPGTRADEQFF. The CDR3, as DNA: TGCGCCAGCAGCTTGTTCCCGGGTACGAGAGCCGATGAGCAGTTCTTC.